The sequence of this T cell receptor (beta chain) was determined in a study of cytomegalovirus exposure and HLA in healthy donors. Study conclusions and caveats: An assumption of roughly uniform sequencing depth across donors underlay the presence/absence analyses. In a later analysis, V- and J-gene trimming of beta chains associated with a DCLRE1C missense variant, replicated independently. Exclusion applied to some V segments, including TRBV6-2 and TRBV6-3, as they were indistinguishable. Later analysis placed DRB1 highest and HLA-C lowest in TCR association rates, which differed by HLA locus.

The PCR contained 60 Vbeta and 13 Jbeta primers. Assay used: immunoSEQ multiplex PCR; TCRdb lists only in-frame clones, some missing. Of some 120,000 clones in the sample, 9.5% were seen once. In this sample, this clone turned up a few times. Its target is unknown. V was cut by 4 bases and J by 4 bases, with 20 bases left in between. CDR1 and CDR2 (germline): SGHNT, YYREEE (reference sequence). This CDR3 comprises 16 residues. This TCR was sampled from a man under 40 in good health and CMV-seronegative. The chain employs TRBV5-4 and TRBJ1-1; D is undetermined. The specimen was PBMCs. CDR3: CASSPSLPTQATEAFF. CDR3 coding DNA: TGTGCCAGCAGCCCTTCACTCCCGACCCAGGCCACTGAAGCTTTCTTT.